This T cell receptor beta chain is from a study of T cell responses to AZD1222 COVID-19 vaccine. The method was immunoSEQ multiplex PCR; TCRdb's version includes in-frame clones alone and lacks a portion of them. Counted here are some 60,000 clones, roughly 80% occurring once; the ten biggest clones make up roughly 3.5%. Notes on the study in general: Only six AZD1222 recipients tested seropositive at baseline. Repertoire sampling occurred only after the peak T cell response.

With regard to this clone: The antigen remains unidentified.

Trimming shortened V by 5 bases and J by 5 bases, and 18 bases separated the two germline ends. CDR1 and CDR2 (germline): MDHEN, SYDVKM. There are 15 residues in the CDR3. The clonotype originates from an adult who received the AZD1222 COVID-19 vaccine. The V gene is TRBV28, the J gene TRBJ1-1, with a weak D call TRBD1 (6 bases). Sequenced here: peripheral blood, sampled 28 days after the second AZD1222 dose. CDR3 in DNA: TGTGCCAGCAGTCTCGGTAGGGGGGCCCGGACTGAAGCTTTCTTT. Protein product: CASSLGRGARTEAFF.